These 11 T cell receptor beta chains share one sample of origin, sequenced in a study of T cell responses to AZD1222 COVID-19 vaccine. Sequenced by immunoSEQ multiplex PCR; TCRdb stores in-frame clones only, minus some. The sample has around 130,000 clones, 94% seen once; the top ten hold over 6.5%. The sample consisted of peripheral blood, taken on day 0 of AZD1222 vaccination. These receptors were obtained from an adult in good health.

The CDR3 nucleotides are TGTGCCAGCAGCCAAGTTCTAGCGGGAGGTGTCTCCTACGAGCAGTACTTC. Translating gives CASSQVLAGGVSYEQYF. This chain joins TRBV3-1 (or the pseudogene TRBV3-2) and TRBJ2-7; 11 positions agree with TRBD2. CDR3 length: 17 amino acids. The ends lost 1 base at V and 0 bases at J; junction bases unmatched: 5. Germline values: CDR1 LGHDT, CDR2 YNNKEL (reference sequence).

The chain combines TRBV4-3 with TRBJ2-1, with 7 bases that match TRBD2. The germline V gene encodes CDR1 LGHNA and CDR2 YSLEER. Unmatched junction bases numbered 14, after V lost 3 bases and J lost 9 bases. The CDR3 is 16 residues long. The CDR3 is CASSQEGSPSGGEQFF. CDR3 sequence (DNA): TGCGCCAGCAGCCAGGAAGGGTCCCCGTCGGGAGGTGAGCAGTTCTTC.

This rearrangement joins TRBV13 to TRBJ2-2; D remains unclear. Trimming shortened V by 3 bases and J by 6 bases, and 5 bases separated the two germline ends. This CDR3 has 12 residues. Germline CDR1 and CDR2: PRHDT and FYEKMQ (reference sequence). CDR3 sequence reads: CASSFPPGELFF. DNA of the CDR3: TGTGCCAGCAGCTTCCCCCCCGGGGAGCTGTTTTTT.

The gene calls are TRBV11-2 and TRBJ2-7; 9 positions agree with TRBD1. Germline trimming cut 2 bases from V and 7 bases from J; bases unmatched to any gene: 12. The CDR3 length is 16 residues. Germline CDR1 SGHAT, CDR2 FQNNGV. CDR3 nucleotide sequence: TGTGCCAGCAGCTTATTTCCCGGGACAGGGTCGAGAGAGCAGTACTTC. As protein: CASSLFPGTGSREQYF.

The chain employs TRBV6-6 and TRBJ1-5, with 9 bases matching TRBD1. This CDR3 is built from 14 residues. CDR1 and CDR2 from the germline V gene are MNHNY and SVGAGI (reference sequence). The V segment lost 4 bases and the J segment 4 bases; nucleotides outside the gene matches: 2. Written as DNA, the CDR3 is TGTGCCAGCAGTTCCGACAGGGGGAATCAGCCCCAGCATTTT. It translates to CASSSDRGNQPQHF.

CDR3: CASSKRGSSYNEQFF. Here the CDR3 DNA reads TGTGCCAGCAGCAAGCGGGGGAGCTCCTACAATGAGCAGTTCTTC. The J gene is TRBJ2-1, the V gene TRBV6-2 or TRBV6-3, with 8 bases that match TRBD2. The CDR3 contains 15 residues. Germline V gene sequence: CDR1 MNHEY, CDR2 SVGEGT. V lost 6 bases, J lost 0 bases, and 4 bases stayed unmatched.

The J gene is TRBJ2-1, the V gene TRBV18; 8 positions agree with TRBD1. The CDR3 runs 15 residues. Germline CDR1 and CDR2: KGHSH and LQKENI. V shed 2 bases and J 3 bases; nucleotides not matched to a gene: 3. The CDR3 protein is CASSPTGGLYNEQFF. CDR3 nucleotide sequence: TGTGCCAGCTCACCAACAGGGGGACTCTACAATGAGCAGTTCTTC.

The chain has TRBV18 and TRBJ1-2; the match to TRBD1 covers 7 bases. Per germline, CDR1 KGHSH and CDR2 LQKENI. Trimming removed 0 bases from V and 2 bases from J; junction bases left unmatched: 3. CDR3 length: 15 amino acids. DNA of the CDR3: TGTGCCAGCTCACCACCTGAGGGGGCGAACTATGGCTACACCTTC. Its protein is CASSPPEGANYGYTF.

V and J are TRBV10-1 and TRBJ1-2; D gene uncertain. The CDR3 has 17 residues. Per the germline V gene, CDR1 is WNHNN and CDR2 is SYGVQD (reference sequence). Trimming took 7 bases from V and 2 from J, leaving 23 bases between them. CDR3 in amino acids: CASMRPKLFGLNYGYTF. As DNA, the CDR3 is TGCGCCAGCATGCGCCCTAAACTCTTTGGCCTCAACTATGGCTACACCTTC.

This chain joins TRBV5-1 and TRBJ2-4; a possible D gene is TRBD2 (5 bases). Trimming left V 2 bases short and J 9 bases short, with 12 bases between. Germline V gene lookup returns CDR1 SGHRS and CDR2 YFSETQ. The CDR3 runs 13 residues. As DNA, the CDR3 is TGCGCCAGCAGCTTAGCTGGACGGGGCATTCAGTACTTC. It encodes CASSLAGRGIQYF.

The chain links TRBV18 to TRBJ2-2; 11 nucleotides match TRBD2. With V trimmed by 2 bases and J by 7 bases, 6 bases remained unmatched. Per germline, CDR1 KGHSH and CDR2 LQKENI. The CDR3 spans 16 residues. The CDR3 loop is CASSPGLAGGSGELFF. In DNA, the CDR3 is TGTGCCAGCTCACCAGGCCTAGCGGGAGGAAGCGGGGAGCTGTTTTTT. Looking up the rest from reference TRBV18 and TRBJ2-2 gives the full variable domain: NAGVMQNPRHLVRRRGQEARLRCSPMKGHSHVYWYRQLPEEGLKFMVYLQKENIIDESGMPKERFSAEFPKEGPSILRIQQVVRGDSAAYFCASSPGLAGGSGELFFGEGSRLTVL.